The 11 T cell receptor beta chains below all came from one sample that was sequenced in a study of blood T cells in healthy people across ages. With a J-beta primer mix and a sample-barcoded 5' primer, a second PCR ran roughly 6 to 11 cycles. TCRdb recomputed calls from the 5' RACE reads with MiXCR, one row per CDR3 protein. The sample has 910,000 or so distinct CDR3 sequences; approximately 50% are singletons. Sequenced: blood. The source is a woman aged 60 to 75 in good health.

The chain uses TRBV28 and TRBJ2-4, with 8 nucleotides matching TRBD2. J lost 13 bases, V lost 9 bases, and 17 bases had no gene match. There are 14 residues in the CDR3. Germline CDR1 reads MDHEN; CDR2 reads SYDVKM. DNA for the CDR3: TGTGCCAGTGGCACTGGGCTAGCGGGCCGCGTGCAGTACTTC. It yields the protein CASGTGLAGRVQYF.

This clonotype came up once. The V gene is TRBV3-1, the J gene TRBJ1-6; unclear D gene. The germline CDR1 and CDR2 sequences are LGHDT and YNNKEL (reference sequence). V lost 1 base and J 7 bases, leaving 8 bases between the germline ends. The CDR3 is 14 amino acids. CDR3 region: CASSQAGKNSPLHF. DNA of the CDR3: TGTGCCAGCAGCCAAGCCGGGAAGAATTCACCCCTCCACTTT.

The chain has TRBV7-9 and TRBJ2-7; the D gene is possibly TRBD2 (6 bases). The CDR3 loop spans 15 amino acids. The ends were cut back, 4 bases at V and 0 bases at J, with 13 bases in the middle. The germline CDR1 and CDR2 sequences are SEHNR and FQNEAQ (reference sequence). CDR3 loop: CASSYTSSFSYEQYF. In DNA form, the CDR3 reads TGTGCCAGCAGCTATACTAGCAGTTTCTCCTACGAGCAGTACTTC.

The rearrangement uses TRBV5-1 and TRBJ2-1, with TRBD1 as a possible D gene (6 bases). This CDR3 region has 14 residues. Germline CDR1 is SGHRS and CDR2 is YFSETQ. The V gene lost 5 bases and the J gene lost 7 bases, with 16 bases spanning the gap. The CDR3 nucleotides read TGCGCCAGCAGTCACGCCCAGGGGTGGAATGAGCAGTTCTTC. The encoded protein is CASSHAQGWNEQFF.

The gene calls are TRBV20-1 and TRBJ1-5, with 9 bases aligning to TRBD1. Germline trimming cut 5 bases from V and 2 bases from J; bases unmatched to any gene: 7. Germline V CDR1 and CDR2: DFQATT, SNEGSKA (reference sequence). The CDR3 length is 15 residues. The chain's CDR3 is CSAPGTGKGNQPQHF. CDR3 DNA: TGCAGTGCTCCCGGGACAGGGAAGGGCAATCAGCCCCAGCATTTT.

This clonotype was found a few times. The J gene is TRBJ2-5, the V gene TRBV7-3; D ambiguous. The germline CDR1 and CDR2 sequences are SGHTA and FQGTGA. The CDR3 is 13 amino acids. Trimming removed 2 bases from V and 5 bases from J, with 9 bases in between. DNA for the CDR3: TGTGCCAGCAGCTTACGGCTTCGGGAGACCCAGTACTTC. Its protein is CASSLRLRETQYF.

The rearrangement uses TRBV15 and TRBJ2-4; TRBD1 matches 8 bases. J was trimmed by 1 base and V by 6 bases; bases with no gene match: 8. Per germline, CDR1 LNHNV and CDR2 YYDKDF (reference sequence). The CDR3 totals 16 residues. The CDR3 loop reads CATRTDRGSAKNIQYF. The CDR3, as DNA: TGTGCCACCAGGACCGACAGGGGTTCGGCCAAAAACATTCAGTACTTC.

The sample holds a few counts of this clonotype. The V call is TRBV28, the J call TRBJ1-2; D unclear. V lost 2 bases, J lost 0 bases, and 4 bases lay in between. Germline V lookup: CDR1 MDHEN, CDR2 SYDVKM. The CDR3 runs 13 residues. The CDR3: CASSLAPNYGYTF. The CDR3 region has the DNA TGTGCCAGCAGTTTAGCGCCTAACTATGGCTACACCTTC.

The chain employs TRBV6-5 and TRBJ2-7; D could derive from TRBD1 or TRBD2 (5 bases each). Germline CDR1 is MNHEY and CDR2 is SVGAGI. CDR3 length: 15 residues. Between the trimmed V and J ends, which lost 0 bases and 1 base, there was a span of 10 bases. CDR3 region: CASSYSGTGSYEQYF. The CDR3 DNA sequence: TGTGCCAGCAGTTACTCCGGGACGGGATCCTACGAGCAGTACTTC.

This clonotype was recorded a few times. CDR3 nucleotide sequence: TGTGCCAGCAGTTACCTTAGCGCCGGGAGGGAGACCCAGTACTTC. Residues: CASSYLSAGRETQYF. This chain connects TRBV6-6 to TRBJ2-5; 7 bases line up with TRBD2. This CDR3 region has 15 residues. V trimming: 2 bases; J trimming: 5 bases; junction bases outside the gene matches: 8. Germline assignment: CDR1 MNHNY and CDR2 SVGAGI (reference sequence).

The chain joins TRBV20-1 to TRBJ2-7; D unresolved. CDR1 and CDR2 from the germline V gene are DFQATT and SNEGSKA (reference sequence). The CDR3 covers 15 residues. The V and J ends lost 6 bases and 1 base respectively, with 19 bases between them. The CDR3 region is CSAELAGCVSYEQYF. CDR3 sequence (DNA): TGCAGTGCGGAATTAGCAGGCTGCGTGTCCTACGAGCAGTACTTC.